Shown below are 2 T cell receptor beta chains from a single sample sequenced in a study of blood T cells in healthy people across ages. The authors ran a second PCR of about 6 to 11 cycles using a sample-barcoded 5' primer and a J-beta primer mix. TCRdb re-analysed the 5' RACE reads in MiXCR, keeping a single row per CDR3 protein. The data contain some 860,000 distinct CDR3 sequences, 56% of them singletons. The material sequenced was blood. Receptor source: a man aged 40-50 years in good health.

This sequence joins TRBV29-1 and TRBJ2-5; D is unresolved. The CDR3 is 10 amino acids. Germline-derived CDR1 and CDR2 are SQVTM and ANQGSEA. Trimming removed 7 bases from V and 4 bases from J, with 7 bases in between. CDR3 nucleotide sequence: TGCAGCGGGGCCGCAGAGACCCAGTACTTC. Its translation: CSGAAETQYF.

The J gene is TRBJ2-1, the V gene TRBV24-1; 8 nucleotides align to TRBD2. Unmatched junction bases numbered 8, after V lost 5 bases and J lost 6 bases. The CDR3 extends over 15 amino acids. Germline loops: CDR1 KGHDR, CDR2 SFDVKD. In nucleotides, the CDR3 is TGTGCCACCAGTGCTGGTCTAGCGGGCCTCAATGAGCAGTTCTTC. Encoded protein: CATSAGLAGLNEQFF.